The entry that follows covers one T cell receptor (beta chain) sequence. The data are from a study of OX40 agonist ivuxolimab in advanced cancers. The CDR3 runs to 22 residues. Per the germline V gene, CDR1 is ENHRY and CDR2 is SYGVKD. Unmatched junction bases numbered 27, after V lost 7 bases and J lost 4 bases. Here immunoSEQ multiplex PCR was the method, and the copy in TCRdb shows in-frame clones only, minus some. This table holds roughly 48,000 clones, around 85% found once. V usage is TRBV10-3 and J usage is TRBJ2-1; 11 nucleotides agree with TRBD2. The origin of this receptor is an adult with an advanced solid tumor such as melanoma, head and neck, liver or kidney cancer. Sequences were derived from CD4+ or CD8+ T cells sorted from blood, sampled in a trial of the OX40 agonist ivuxolimab. The CDR3 DNA follows: TGTGCCATCACCGATCCCACAAGGAGGGGAATTAGCGGGGGGGCAACGTACAATGAGCAGTTCTTC. Its translation is CAITDPTRRGISGGATYNEQFF.